Presented here are 20 T cell receptor beta chains from one specimen sequenced in a study of shared clonotypes between healthy human individuals. It was CD45RO-negative cells, positively selected for CCR7, that made up naive CD8 cells, with terminally differentiated effector memory CD45RA+ cells excluded. Data came from immunoSEQ multiplex PCR; TCRdb stores just in-frame clones and leaves some out. Counted here are about 2.1 million clones, roughly 91% occurring once; the ten biggest clones make up under 2%. The sequencing input was naive CD8+ T cells from PBMCs. The receptor source for this set is a man younger than 35 in good health. Some clones in this sample may be carry-over from other donors' samples.

Of note for this clone: Other DNA sequences in the same sample also yield this CDR3. The chain joins TRBV7-9 to TRBJ1-1; tentative D call: TRBD1 (5 bases). The CDR3 is 13 residues long. Trimming took 5 bases from V and 1 from J, leaving 8 bases between them. Per the germline V gene, CDR1 is SEHNR and CDR2 is FQNEAQ (reference sequence). In nucleotides, the CDR3 is TGTGCCAGCAGCCCCGGGGGGAACACTGAAGCTTTCTTT. Translating gives CASSPGGNTEAFF.

The chain couples TRBV7-9 to TRBJ2-2, with D possibly TRBD1 on 6 matching bases. CDR1 and CDR2 from the germline V gene are SEHNR and FQNEAQ (reference sequence). The V end lost 5 bases, the J end lost 1 base, and 14 bases lay between the germline ends. CDR3 length: 16 residues. The CDR3 region is CASSQPGHKNTGELFF. The DNA of the CDR3 is TGTGCCAGCAGCCAACCGGGACACAAGAACACCGGGGAGCTGTTTTTT. Supplemented by reference TRBV7-9 and TRBJ2-2, the full variable domain reads DTGVSQNPRHKITKRGQNVTFRCDPISEHNRLYWYRQTLGQGPEFLTYFQNEAQLEKSRLLSDRFSAERPKGSFSTLEIQRTEQGDSAMYLCASSQPGHKNTGELFFGEGSRLTVL.

The V and J genes are TRBV7-9 and TRBJ2-7; tentative D call: TRBD1 (6 bases). Germline assignment: CDR1 SEHNR and CDR2 FQNEAQ (reference sequence). This CDR3 contains 15 residues. The germline V and J ends were trimmed by 5 bases and 5 bases, with 19 bases remaining between them. Here the CDR3 DNA reads TGTGCCAGCAGCCTCCCGGGACATCCAACGGACGAGCAGTACTTC. Amino acids: CASSLPGHPTDEQYF.

This clone was seen just once. V is TRBV25-1 and J is TRBJ2-5; tentatively, D is TRBD2 (7 bases). Germline loops: CDR1 MGHDK, CDR2 SYGVNS. CDR3 size: 17 residues. Deletions cut 4 bases from V and 4 bases from J, with 22 bases between. The CDR3 protein is CASSGAPPRGGAETQYF. Here the CDR3 DNA reads TGTGCCAGCAGTGGAGCCCCTCCGAGGGGGGGCGCAGAGACCCAGTACTTC.

For the CDR3, the DNA is TGTGCCAGCAGTGGGGGAGGGGATGGGAACTATGGCTACACCTTC. This encodes CASSGGGDGNYGYTF. The chain has TRBV9 and TRBJ1-2; D possibly corresponds to TRBD1 (5 bases). The germline V gene encodes CDR1 SGDLS and CDR2 YYNGEE. The CDR3 loop spans 15 amino acids. Trimming removed 5 bases from V and 2 bases from J, with 16 bases in between.

The chain uses TRBV6-1 and TRBJ2-2; 8 bases align to TRBD2. Trimming removed 4 bases from V and 5 bases from J; junction bases left unmatched: 9. The germline CDR1 and CDR2 sequences are MNHNS and SASEGT. This CDR3 has 16 amino acids. CDR3 residues: CASSGSPGGYTGELFF. DNA for the CDR3: TGTGCCAGCAGTGGTTCCCCGGGGGGGTATACCGGGGAGCTGTTTTTT.

The J gene is TRBJ1-2, the V gene TRBV15; no firm D call. The CDR3 totals 16 residues. The V end lost 3 bases, the J end lost 4 bases, and 18 bases lay between the germline ends. The germline V gene encodes CDR1 LNHNV and CDR2 YYDKDF (reference sequence). CDR3 loop: CATSSLGVGSSYGYTF. The CDR3 DNA is TGTGCCACCAGCAGTCTCGGGGTGGGGTCGAGCTATGGCTACACCTTC.

The chain combines TRBV27 with TRBJ2-7; 13 positions match TRBD2. The CDR3 has 16 residues. Looked up from germline, CDR1 is MNHEY and CDR2 is SMNVEV (reference sequence). With 6 bases clipped from V and 0 bases from J, the junction kept 5 bases outside the gene matches. CDR3 loop: CASRGLAGLPSYEQYF. CDR3 DNA: TGTGCCAGCAGGGGACTAGCGGGACTACCCTCCTACGAGCAGTACTTC.

The V gene is TRBV25-1, the J gene TRBJ2-2, with TRBD2 identical over 8 bases. V trimming: 8 bases; J trimming: 4 bases; junction bases outside the gene matches: 0. This CDR3 comprises 12 residues. Germline V gives CDR1 MGHDK, CDR2 SYGVNS. DNA for the CDR3: TGTGCCAGCCTAGCGGGCACCGGGGAGCTGTTTTTT. Protein product: CASLAGTGELFF.

This clone appeared a single time. The CDR3 loop is CASSLLGTGADTQYF. In nucleotides, the CDR3 is TGTGCCAGCAGTTTACTAGGGACAGGGGCAGATACGCAGTATTTT. This sequence joins TRBV28 and TRBJ2-3; 10 bases line up with TRBD1. Germline CDR1 MDHEN, CDR2 SYDVKM. J lost 4 bases, V lost 2 bases, and 3 bases had no gene match. There are 15 residues in the CDR3.

With regard to this clone: This sample includes further DNA sequences coding for the same CDR3. V is TRBV27 and J is TRBJ1-1, with 8 positions matching TRBD1. The V gene's germline CDR1 is MNHEY and CDR2 SMNVEV (reference sequence). The V gene end was trimmed by 2 bases and the J gene end by 0 bases; junction bases not matched to a gene: 2. The CDR3 loop spans 15 amino acids. CDR3 residues: CASSLRQGMNTEAFF. The CDR3 DNA sequence: TGTGCCAGCAGTTTAAGACAGGGGATGAACACTGAAGCTTTCTTT.

This chain joins TRBV7-9 and TRBJ1-1; the D gene is possibly TRBD1 (5 bases). The CDR3 loop spans 16 amino acids. V was clipped by 5 bases and J by 0 bases, with 16 bases between them. Germline CDR1 reads SEHNR; CDR2 reads FQNEAQ (reference sequence). The CDR3 reads CASSPSLGGLNTEAFF. The CDR3 nucleotides read TGTGCCAGCAGCCCCTCACTGGGGGGGTTGAACACTGAAGCTTTCTTT.

The chain joins TRBV5-5 to TRBJ1-1; a possible D gene is TRBD1 (5 bases). Germline CDR1 is SGHKS and CDR2 is YYEKEE (reference sequence). The CDR3 runs 17 residues. Trimming took off 0 bases at V and 0 bases at J, with 15 bases between the two ends. In DNA, the CDR3 is TGTGCCAGCAGCTTGGTGGCAGGGTGGGGGGTGAACACTGAAGCTTTCTTT. Its translation is CASSLVAGWGVNTEAFF.

The rearrangement uses TRBV27 and TRBJ2-1; 8 bases match TRBD2. The V gene's germline CDR1 is MNHEY and CDR2 SMNVEV (reference sequence). CDR3 length: 15 residues. Trimming took 5 bases from V and 7 from J; bases not matched to a gene: 10. CDR3 region: CASSPPGLGWNEQFF. CDR3 sequence (DNA): TGTGCCAGCAGTCCGCCGGGACTAGGATGGAATGAGCAGTTCTTC.

CDR3 residues: CASTDPGYVEAFF. The DNA of the CDR3 is TGTGCCAGTACCGATCCGGGGTATGTTGAAGCTTTCTTT. The chain combines TRBV19 with TRBJ1-1; D call uncertain. Germline CDR1 reads LNHDA; CDR2 reads SQIVND (reference sequence). V was cut by 7 bases and J by 7 bases, with 16 bases left in between. This CDR3 is 13 amino acids long.

V usage is TRBV19 and J usage is TRBJ2-7, with D possibly TRBD1 on 5 matching bases. Germline lookup yields CDR1 LNHDA and CDR2 SQIVND (reference sequence). Trimming took off 6 bases at V and 0 bases at J, with 12 bases between the two ends. This CDR3 comprises 14 residues. This CDR3 is CASSPGPPSYEQYF. CDR3 bases: TGTGCCAGTAGCCCAGGGCCCCCCTCCTACGAGCAGTACTTC.

The chain is built from TRBV2 and TRBJ2-7, with D possibly being TRBD2 (5 bases). The CDR3 runs to 15 residues. Germline assignment: CDR1 SNHLY and CDR2 FYNNEI. The V and J ends lost 6 bases and 0 bases respectively, with 15 bases between them. The CDR3 loop reads CASSDPRGHSYEQYF. The CDR3 DNA follows: TGTGCCAGCAGCGACCCGAGAGGGCACTCCTACGAGCAGTACTTC.

The chain joins TRBV25-1 to TRBJ2-3; TRBD1 is a possible D gene (5 bases). Trimming removed 4 bases from V and 1 base from J, with 12 bases in between. Germline CDR1 MGHDK, CDR2 SYGVNS. The CDR3 runs to 15 residues. The CDR3 sequence is CASSGTNFGTDTQYF. CDR3 nucleotides: TGTGCCAGCAGTGGGACAAATTTCGGCACAGATACGCAGTATTTT.

This sequence joins TRBV27 and TRBJ1-5; no clear D. CDR3 size: 14 residues. Germline CDR1 is MNHEY and CDR2 is SMNVEV (reference sequence). V was shortened by 8 bases and J by 6 bases, with 17 bases between the two germline ends. This CDR3 is CASSRGYEGQPQHF. The CDR3 nucleotides read TGTGCCAGCTCTAGAGGGTACGAAGGTCAGCCCCAGCATTTT.

The V and J genes are TRBV6-7 and TRBJ2-2, with 7 bases aligning to TRBD1. TRBV6-7 is identified as an open reading frame with a role that is uncertain. Trimming cost V 0 bases and J 3 bases; bases outside gene matches: 13. This CDR3 spans 19 amino acids. In DNA, the CDR3 is TGTGCCAGCAGTTACTCCCCTGACAGGGAGTCTCCGTACACCGGGGAGCTGTTTTTT. Translating gives CASSYSPDRESPYTGELFF.